Each of the 27 T cell receptor beta chains below was sequenced from the same sample in a study of blood T cell repertoires in COVID-19. Repertoires were generated with immunoSEQ multiplex PCR, while TCRdb's copy carries only in-frame clones and drops some. The data contain about 69,000 clones, roughly 80% of them singletons. Source material: peripheral blood. The receptors come from a man aged 60 to 75 with acute or convalescent COVID-19.

In this sample, this clone turned up a few times. At one boundary the junction diverges from the germline segment, which might be a read error. The rearrangement uses TRBV6-2 or TRBV6-3 and TRBJ1-1; TRBD1 aligns across 7 bases. The CDR3 spans 12 residues. Germline CDR1 reads MNHEY; CDR2 reads SVGEGT. CDR3 DNA sequence: TGTGCCAGCAGTCACAGGGGTCAGACCGTCGGCTTT. Amino acids: CASSHRGQTVGF.

This chain connects TRBV4-3 to TRBJ2-1; TRBD2 is a possible D gene (6 bases). Germline CDR1 LGHNA, CDR2 YSLEER. The germline V and J ends were trimmed by 7 bases and 5 bases, with 12 bases remaining between them. The CDR3 consists of 13 residues. CDR3 sequence (DNA): TGCGCCAGCATGGGCGGCGGGAACAATGAGCAGTTCTTC. Its protein product is CASMGGGNNEQFF.

The CDR3 bases are TGTGCCAGCAGTAGAGGGGGCTTTAGGAACACTGAAGCTTTCTTT. It encodes CASSRGGFRNTEAFF. The chain employs TRBV9 and TRBJ1-1; the match to TRBD1 covers 7 bases. V shed 5 bases, J shed 1 base, and the junction held 8 bases outside the gene matches. Germline V gives CDR1 SGDLS, CDR2 YYNGEE. The CDR3 runs 15 residues.

The chain employs TRBV10-1 and TRBJ1-1; no clear D. The CDR3 has 13 amino acids. Germline assignment: CDR1 WNHNN and CDR2 SYGVQD (reference sequence). The ends were cut back, 6 bases at V and 4 bases at J, with 12 bases in the middle. CDR3 bases: TGCGCCAGCAGCGGGAACTGGGGCACTGAAGCTTTCTTT. Its protein product is CASSGNWGTEAFF.

The chain recombines TRBV29-1 with TRBJ1-2, with 11 bases fitting TRBD1. This CDR3 region has 15 residues. Germline V gene lookup returns CDR1 SQVTM and CDR2 ANQGSEA. V gave up 2 bases and J gave up 12 bases; unmatched junction bases: 14. Here the CDR3 reads CSVERDRGSGPGHTF. The CDR3, as DNA: TGCAGCGTTGAACGGGACAGGGGGTCTGGGCCGGGGCACACCTTC.

The chain uses TRBV3-1 (or the pseudogene TRBV3-2) and TRBJ2-7; no firm D call. V lost 0 bases and J lost 5, with 8 bases in between. The germline V gene encodes CDR1 LGHDT and CDR2 YNNKEL (reference sequence). The CDR3 has 13 amino acids. CDR3 sequence (DNA): TGTGCCAGCAGCCAAGATCCCAGCGACGAGCAGTACTTC. It encodes CASSQDPSDEQYF.

The rearrangement uses TRBV5-5 and TRBJ2-5; no definite D call. V lost 4 bases to trimming and J lost 2 bases, with 6 bases between them. Germline CDR1 is SGHKS and CDR2 is YYEKEE (reference sequence). This CDR3 contains 12 residues. CDR3 DNA: TGTGCCAGCAGCGGTCGGCAAGAGACCCAGTACTTC. It encodes CASSGRQETQYF.

The chain employs TRBV5-5 and TRBJ1-2; possible D gene TRBD1, 6 bases. Germline CDR1 SGHKS, CDR2 YYEKEE (reference sequence). V was clipped by 2 bases and J by 1 base, with 21 bases between them. This CDR3 has 18 residues. The chain's CDR3 is CASSLVPTGRIINYGYTF. CDR3 in DNA: TGTGCCAGCAGCTTAGTCCCGACAGGCCGAATCATTAACTATGGCTACACCTTC.

The J gene is TRBJ1-1, the V gene TRBV5-6; tentatively, D is TRBD1 (5 bases). The V and J ends lost 2 bases and 1 base respectively, with 9 bases between them. Germline values: CDR1 SGHDT, CDR2 YYEEEE. The CDR3 has 14 amino acids. The DNA of the CDR3 is TGTGCCAGCAGCTTTGGGCAGGGGAACACTGAAGCTTTCTTT. This translates into CASSFGQGNTEAFF.

The chain combines TRBV3-1 (or the pseudogene TRBV3-2) with TRBJ1-3; maybe TRBD1 (5 bases). The CDR3 loop spans 14 amino acids. The ends were cut back, 6 bases at V and 4 bases at J, with 13 bases in the middle. Looked up from germline, CDR1 is LGHDT and CDR2 is YNNKEL (reference sequence). CDR3 sequence: CASRTDSYGNTIYF. CDR3 nucleotide sequence: TGTGCCAGCAGAACAGACAGTTACGGAAACACCATATATTTT.

The rearrangement links TRBV7-9 to TRBJ2-1; TRBD1 matches 8 bases. The CDR3 spans 14 residues. J gave up 7 bases and V 6 bases, and 8 bases lay outside the gene matches. CDR1 and CDR2 from the germline V gene are SEHNR and FQNEAQ (reference sequence). CDR3 sequence reads: CASRRTGSKNEQFF. The CDR3 nucleotides read TGTGCCAGCAGAAGGACAGGGTCTAAGAATGAGCAGTTCTTC.

The chain employs TRBV19 and TRBJ2-5; D call uncertain. V was trimmed by 2 bases and J by 5 bases, leaving 9 bases between them. Per germline, CDR1 LNHDA and CDR2 SQIVND (reference sequence). CDR3 size: 13 residues. The CDR3 region has the DNA TGTGCCAGTAGTATAAGAGGCCGGGAGACCCAGTACTTC. Amino acids: CASSIRGRETQYF.

This clone was counted only a few times. The rearrangement uses TRBV11-2 and TRBJ2-7; possibly TRBD1 for D (6 bases). CDR3 length equals 14 residues. V lost 5 bases to trimming and J lost 2 bases, with 13 bases between them. In germline, CDR1 is SGHAT, CDR2 FQNNGV. The CDR3 here is CASSLQQGTYEQYF. CDR3 nucleotide sequence: TGTGCCAGCAGCCTCCAACAGGGCACCTACGAGCAGTACTTC.

The chain joins TRBV7-9 to TRBJ1-4; 10 nucleotides match TRBD1. This CDR3 contains 16 residues. Germline CDR1 SEHNR, CDR2 FQNEAQ (reference sequence). V dropped 4 bases and J dropped 4; count of bases not matched to a gene: 6. CDR3 sequence reads: CASSSGQGVVNEKLFF. CDR3 DNA sequence: TGTGCCAGCAGCTCCGGACAGGGGGTAGTTAATGAAAAACTGTTTTTT.

The chain carries TRBV4-3 and TRBJ2-3; TRBD2 aligns across 16 bases. Germline CDR1 reads LGHNA; CDR2 reads YSLEER. The junction had 2 bases not matched to a gene; V was cut back by 2 bases and J by 3 bases. The CDR3 has 17 amino acids. CDR3 DNA sequence: TGCGCCAGCAGCCAAAGGGGACTAGCGGGGGGGACAGATACGCAGTATTTT. It yields the protein CASSQRGLAGGTDTQYF.

V and J are TRBV12-3 or TRBV12-4 and TRBJ1-3, with D possibly being TRBD1 (5 bases). With 3 bases removed from V and 7 bases from J, the gap between germline ends came to 7 bases. CDR3 length: 12 amino acids. Here the CDR3 reads CASSFGGNTIYF. CDR3 DNA: TGTGCCAGCAGTTTTGGGGGGAACACCATATATTTT.

V usage is TRBV5-4 and J usage is TRBJ2-7, with 7 bases that match TRBD1. Per germline, CDR1 SGHNT and CDR2 YYREEE (reference sequence). This CDR3 region has 14 residues. The J segment lost 3 bases and the V segment lost 4 bases, leaving 7 bases of the junction unmatched. CDR3 protein: CASSLGQAGYEQYF. Written as DNA, the CDR3 is TGTGCCAGCAGCCTCGGACAGGCCGGCTACGAGCAGTACTTC. The variable domain in full, with the rest retrieved from reference TRBV5-4 and TRBJ2-7, is ETGVTQSPTHLIKTRGQQVTLRCSSQSGHNTVSWYQQALGQGPQFIFQYYREEENGRGNFPPRFSGLQFPNYSSELNVNALELDDSALYLCASSLGQAGYEQYFGPGTRLTVT.

The chain is built from TRBV27 and TRBJ1-2, with 7 bases identical to TRBD1. Germline CDR1 reads MNHEY; CDR2 reads SMNVEV (reference sequence). The V gene end was trimmed by 5 bases and the J gene end by 6 bases; junction bases not matched to a gene: 6. The CDR3 is 13 residues long. Here the CDR3 DNA reads TGTGCCAGCAGTCAAAGACAGGGTCATGGCTACACCTTC. Protein sequence: CASSQRQGHGYTF.

The CDR3 nucleotides are TGTGCCAGCAGTTACATCAGGGATTCACCCCTCCACTTT. Translation gives CASSYIRDSPLHF. The chain combines TRBV6-5 with TRBJ1-6; maybe TRBD1 (5 bases). Germline V gene data show CDR1 as MNHEY and CDR2 as SVGAGI. The CDR3 is 13 amino acids. V was pared by 2 bases and J by 8 bases, with 7 bases between.

CDR3 residues: CAWNPGVRNYGYTF. CDR3 in DNA: TGTGCCTGGAACCCAGGGGTGAGAAACTATGGCTACACCTTC. This chain joins TRBV30 and TRBJ1-2; perhaps TRBD1 as D (6 bases). The ends were cut back, 4 bases at V and 2 bases at J, with 14 bases in the middle. Per the germline V gene, CDR1 is GTSNPN and CDR2 is SVGIG (reference sequence). There are 14 residues in the CDR3.

The V call is TRBV12-3 or TRBV12-4, the J call TRBJ1-1; D not resolved. The CDR3 totals 13 residues. The V and J ends lost 3 bases and 3 bases respectively, with 8 bases between them. The CDR3 sequence is CASSFMRDTEAFF. The CDR3 DNA follows: TGTGCCAGCAGTTTTATGCGGGACACTGAAGCTTTCTTT.

This sequence joins TRBV14 and TRBJ1-3; a possible D gene is TRBD1 (5 bases). Between the trimmed V and J ends, which lost 7 bases and 1 base, there was a span of 11 bases. CDR1 is SGHDN, CDR2 FVKESK, per germline. This CDR3 region has 14 residues. CDR3 in DNA: TGTGCCAGCACATACTCAGGGTCTGGAAACACCATATATTTT. The encoded protein is CASTYSGSGNTIYF. Filled out from reference TRBV14 and TRBJ1-3, the complete variable domain reads EAGVTQFPSHSVIEKGQTVTLRCDPISGHDNLYWYRRVMGKEIKFLLHFVKESKQDESGMPNNRFLAERTGGTYSTLKVQPAELEDSGVYFCASTYSGSGNTIYFGEGSWLTVV.

The V gene is TRBV7-2, the J gene TRBJ2-5; 7 bases fit TRBD2. The CDR3 has 14 residues. V was clipped by 5 bases and J by 4 bases; unmatched bases: 7. Germline-derived CDR1 and CDR2 are SGHTA and FQGNSA. The CDR3 nucleotides are TGTGCCAGCAGCCGGGAGGAAGGGAGAGAGACCCAGTACTTC. It specifies CASSREEGRETQYF.

This clone was seen a few times. The genes are TRBV11-2 and TRBJ2-5; a weak D match, TRBD1 (6 bases). The CDR3 runs to 16 residues. Trimming pared 2 bases from V and 2 bases from J, leaving 15 bases between. Germline CDR1 is SGHAT and CDR2 is FQNNGV. Here the CDR3 reads CASSLLQGLGQETQYF. The DNA of the CDR3 is TGTGCCAGCAGCTTATTACAGGGTTTGGGTCAAGAGACCCAGTACTTC.

The chain joins TRBV10-3 to TRBJ1-5, with TRBD1 identical over 8 bases. Germline lookup yields CDR1 ENHRY and CDR2 SYGVKD. The CDR3 is 16 amino acids. V dropped 6 bases and J dropped 0; count of bases not matched to a gene: 7. The CDR3 bases are TGTGCCATCAGCCCCGACGACAGGGGTAGCAATCAGCCCCAGCATTTT. Translated: CAISPDDRGSNQPQHF.

The chain is built from TRBV2 and TRBJ1-2, with no clear D. The V and J ends lost 6 bases and 0 bases respectively, with 11 bases between them. The CDR3 consists of 14 residues. Germline values: CDR1 SNHLY, CDR2 FYNNEI. CDR3 sequence reads: CASRTELANYGYTF. Written as DNA, the CDR3 is TGTGCCAGCAGAACAGAGTTAGCTAACTATGGCTACACCTTC.

This chain links TRBV4-1 with TRBJ2-7; a weak D match, TRBD2 (5 bases). Trimming shortened V by 5 bases and J by 5 bases, and 22 bases separated the two germline ends. Germline V gene data show CDR1 as MGHRA and CDR2 as YSYEKL. This CDR3 region has 16 residues. The CDR3 DNA follows: TGCGCCAGCAGCGGATACGGGATCAAATATCACGACGAGCAGTACTTC. As protein: CASSGYGIKYHDEQYF.